Listed below are T cell receptor beta chains from one sample, sequenced in a study of blood T cells in healthy people across ages. TCRdb re-called the 5' RACE reads through MiXCR, storing one row per CDR3 protein. The sample contains hundreds of thousands of distinct CDR3 sequences, 53% of which appear only once. Sequenced sample: blood. The receptors come from a man aged 80 or over in good health. Both conserved end residues are part of each CDR3. The order of the fields is CDR3 length, V gene, D gene, J gene, clone size, CDR3 DNA, CDR3 protein. A D gene is named only where the DNA matches it firmly. Not all rows give a size; the values are once, few, many and, for expanded clones, a class.

length: 14; V: TRBV10-3; D: TRBD1; J: TRBJ2-7; size: .; DNA: TGTGCCATCAGGGGGACAGGGGCGATCTACGAGCAGTACTTC; CDR3: CAIRGTGAIYEQYF
length: 12; V: TRBV15; D: .; J: TRBJ1-4; size: .; DNA: TGTGCCACCGGGGGGGGCGATGAAAAACTGTTTTTT; CDR3: CATGGGDEKLFF
length: 10; V: TRBV20-1; D: .; J: TRBJ2-3; size: .; DNA: TGCAGTGCTAGGCCCACTAGTTGGTATTTT; CDR3: CSARPTSWYF
length: 13; V: TRBV12-3/TRBV12-4; D: .; J: TRBJ1-1; size: .; DNA: TGTGCCAGCAGTTTCTACAGCAACACTGAAGCTTTCTTT; CDR3: CASSFYSNTEAFF
length: 13; V: TRBV25-1; D: TRBD2; J: TRBJ2-7; size: .; DNA: TGTGCCAGCAGTGAAGGACTAGCGGGAAAGCAGTACTTC; CDR3: CASSEGLAGKQYF
length: 18; V: TRBV20-1; D: .; J: TRBJ2-7; size: .; DNA: TGCAGTGCTACCCGACAGGATCCGGGCCAAAGATTTACCTACGAGCAGTACTTC; CDR3: CSATRQDPGQRFTYEQYF
length: 15; V: TRBV20-1; D: .; J: TRBJ2-5; size: .; DNA: TGCAGTGCTAGCCTCCGGGACCCGGGGATAGAGACCCAGTACTTC; CDR3: CSASLRDPGIETQYF
length: 16; V: TRBV7-8; D: .; J: TRBJ1-1; size: .; DNA: TGTGCCAGCAGCTTTGCCGCCGGAGGGATCAACACTGAAGCTTTCTTT; CDR3: CASSFAAGGINTEAFF
length: 14; V: TRBV6-1; D: TRBD1; J: TRBJ1-2; size: .; DNA: TGTGCCAGCAGTGTAACCTCCGGGACAGGTGGCTACACCTTC; CDR3: CASSVTSGTGGYTF
length: 16; V: TRBV12-3/TRBV12-4; D: TRBD1; J: TRBJ1-2; size: .; DNA: TGTGCCAGCAGTAAAGGACAGGGGAGACCTAACTATGGCTACACCTTC; CDR3: CASSKGQGRPNYGYTF
length: 15; V: TRBV20-1; D: .; J: TRBJ2-7; size: few; DNA: TGCAGTGCTAGAGATCGGGCAGGTGGAACCTACGAGCAGTACTTC; CDR3: CSARDRAGGTYEQYF
length: 14; V: TRBV29-1; D: TRBD1; J: TRBJ1-2; size: .; DNA: TGCAGCGTTGCCACTGACAGGGTGCTAGGTGGCTACACCTTC; CDR3: CSVATDRVLGGYTF
length: 14; V: TRBV29-1; D: .; J: TRBJ1-2; size: .; DNA: TGCAGCGTCACTGCCGGGACAAATAACTATGGCTACACCTTC; CDR3: CSVTAGTNNYGYTF
length: 15; V: TRBV11-2; D: TRBD2; J: TRBJ2-7; size: .; DNA: TGTGCCAGCAGCCCCCCCAGCGGGAACTCCTACGAGCAGTACTTC; CDR3: CASSPPSGNSYEQYF
length: 14; V: TRBV5-6; D: .; J: TRBJ1-2; size: .; DNA: TGTGCCAGCAGCTTGAACGGCGCGCCCTATGGCTACACCTTC; CDR3: CASSLNGAPYGYTF
length: 17; V: TRBV10-3; D: TRBD2; J: TRBJ2-7; size: .; DNA: TGTGCCATCAGCACCCTCGGGGAGAGCGGGGAATCCTACGAGCAGTACTTC; CDR3: CAISTLGESGESYEQYF
length: 15; V: TRBV27; D: TRBD1; J: TRBJ1-2; size: .; DNA: TGTGCCAGCAGTACGTACAGGGGGCGGTCTAATGGCTACACCTTC; CDR3: CASSTYRGRSNGYTF
length: 15; V: TRBV6-1; D: TRBD1; J: TRBJ2-7; size: .; DNA: TGTGCCAGCAGTGTGTACAGGGGGATTTCGGACGAGCAGTACTTC; CDR3: CASSVYRGISDEQYF
length: 16; V: TRBV12-5; D: .; J: TRBJ2-6; size: .; DNA: TGTGCCTCCTACGACAGTACCGTCAAGGGGGCCAACGTCCTGACTTTC; CDR3: CASYDSTVKGANVLTF
length: 13; V: TRBV28; D: TRBD2; J: TRBJ2-7; size: .; DNA: TGTGCCATCGGGGGGGGAACCTCCTACGAGCAGTACTTC; CDR3: CAIGGGTSYEQYF
length: 13; V: TRBV24-1; D: .; J: TRBJ1-2; size: .; DNA: TGTGCCACCAGTCAAATGAGTAACTATGGCTACACCTTC; CDR3: CATSQMSNYGYTF
length: 17; V: TRBV6-1; D: .; J: TRBJ1-5; size: .; DNA: TGTGCCAGCAGGGGACAAAGTCCCGCCGGGGGCAATCAGCCCCAGCATTTT; CDR3: CASRGQSPAGGNQPQHF
length: 12; V: TRBV12-3/TRBV12-4; D: .; J: TRBJ1-2; size: .; DNA: TGTGCCAGCAGTTTCGGGTGGGGAGGCTACACCTTC; CDR3: CASSFGWGGYTF
length: 15; V: TRBV29-1; D: TRBD2; J: TRBJ2-5; size: .; DNA: TGCAGCGTTGAAGAGGGTGGCGGGAGAATCGATGAGCAGTACTTC; CDR3: CSVEEGGGRIDEQYF
length: 16; V: TRBV7-9; D: TRBD1; J: TRBJ1-1; size: once; DNA: TGTGCCAGCATTGATGGAACCGGACAGGGGGCGCGTGAAGCTTTCTTT; CDR3: CASIDGTGQGAREAFF
length: 14; V: TRBV7-9; D: TRBD2; J: TRBJ2-7; size: few; DNA: TGTGCCAGCAGCTTACTTAGCGGGGACTACGAGCAGTACTTC; CDR3: CASSLLSGDYEQYF
length: 13; V: TRBV29-1; D: TRBD1; J: TRBJ2-3; size: once; DNA: TGCAGCGGGCGACAGGGCCCCACAGATACGCAGTATTTT; CDR3: CSGRQGPTDTQYF
length: 14; V: TRBV24-1; D: TRBD1; J: TRBJ2-3; size: few; DNA: TGTGCCACCAGTGACTCTTGGGACAGCAGATACGCGTATTTT; CDR3: CATSDSWDSRYAYF
length: 15; V: TRBV29-1; D: TRBD2; J: TRBJ2-1; size: few; DNA: TGCAGCGTTCCCCGAGCGGGACCGGGGGGCAATGAGCAGTTCTTC; CDR3: CSVPRAGPGGNEQFF
length: 15; V: TRBV2; D: TRBD1; J: TRBJ2-1; size: .; DNA: TGTACCAGCAGTGATACGGGACAGGGGTACAATGAGCAGTTCTTC; CDR3: CTSSDTGQGYNEQFF
length: 13; V: TRBV24-1; D: .; J: TRBJ2-1; size: few; DNA: TGTGCCACCAGTGATCCAGGTAGGAATGAGCAGTTCTTC; CDR3: CATSDPGRNEQFF
length: 15; V: TRBV7-9; D: .; J: TRBJ2-2; size: .; DNA: TGTGCCAGCAGCTTCCCGGGGGCGTTGACCGGGGAGCTGTTTTTT; CDR3: CASSFPGALTGELFF